These 25 T cell receptor beta chains originate from one sample sequenced in a study of T cells expressing NK-cell markers. From its re-call of the 5' RACE reads, TCRdb lists each CDR3 protein once, without DNA. This sample lists about 160,000 distinct CDR3 sequences; its ten largest clones have approximately 17%. Sequenced sample: blood T cells: a sorted CD56 or NKG2C T cell subset, CD4+ or CD8+ T cells, or bulk PBMC T cells (not recorded which). The receptors originated from a woman aged 18 to 69 in good health.

This chain connects TRBV14 to TRBJ2-1; the TCRdb call, TRBD1, lacks DNA for checking. The length of the CDR3 is 16 residues. CDR1 is SGHDN, CDR2 FVKESK, per germline. The CDR3 sequence: CASSHNGAETYNEQFF.

The V call is TRBV15, the J call TRBJ1-1; TCRdb reports TRBD1, a call that lacks DNA to check it against. Germline V gives CDR1 LNHNV, CDR2 YYDKDF (reference sequence). This CDR3 is built from 12 residues. The CDR3 loop reads CATSRETGNAFF. Together with reference TRBV15 and TRBJ1-1, the CDR3 gives the full variable domain: DAMVIQNPRYQVTQFGKPVTLSCSQTLNHNVMYWYQQKSSQAPKLLFHYYDKDFNNEADTPDNFQSRRPNTSFCFLDIRSPGLGDTAMYLCATSRETGNAFFGQGTRLTVV.

V usage is TRBV28 and J usage is TRBJ1-1; TCRdb returns TRBD1, unconfirmable since there is no DNA. The germline gives CDR1 MDHEN, CDR2 SYDVKM. The CDR3 totals 14 residues. CDR3 loop: CASSSPRMNTEAFF.

The gene calls are TRBV14 and TRBJ2-5; the D gene TCRdb calls, TRBD2, cannot be checked with no DNA. This CDR3 region has 13 residues. Germline-derived CDR1 and CDR2 are SGHDN and FVKESK. The CDR3 here is CASSQDRGETQYF.

The V call is TRBV7-2, the J call TRBJ1-2; lacking DNA, the TRBD1 call made by TCRdb goes unchecked. Per germline, CDR1 SGHTA and CDR2 FQGNSA. The CDR3 runs 13 residues. The CDR3 here is CASSSGQGNGYTF.

The rearrangement uses TRBV5-1 and TRBJ2-4; TCRdb selects TRBD1, and the lack of DNA leaves this call unchecked. The germline V gene encodes CDR1 SGHRS and CDR2 YFSETQ. This CDR3 is 17 amino acids long. Here the CDR3 reads CASSRDHRGLGKNIQYF.

The genes are TRBV12-3 or TRBV12-4 and TRBJ2-1; TCRdb gives TRBD2 as the D gene, but with no DNA this cannot be confirmed. The CDR3 totals 15 residues. The CDR3 here is CASTLRLAGTNEQFF.

J is TRBJ2-2 and V is TRBV12-3 or TRBV12-4; the D call of TRBD2 rests on TCRdb alone, since no DNA is present to check it. The CDR3 is 15 residues long. The CDR3 is CASRTSGRITGELFF.

The chain links TRBV9 to TRBJ2-5; with no DNA, the TCRdb D assignment of TRBD1 cannot be verified. Germline V gene sequence: CDR1 SGDLS, CDR2 YYNGEE. This CDR3 contains 15 residues. CDR3: CASSVTTGAGETQYF. Variable domain in full (rest from reference TRBV9 and TRBJ2-5): DSGVTQTPKHLITATGQRVTLRCSPRSGDLSVYWYQQSLDQGLQFLIQYYNGEERAKGNILERFSAQQFPDLHSELNLSSLELGDSALYFCASSVTTGAGETQYFGPGTRLLVL.

The chain joins TRBV15 to TRBJ2-2; TCRdb selects TRBD1, and the lack of DNA leaves this call unchecked. Germline loops: CDR1 LNHNV, CDR2 YYDKDF (reference sequence). The CDR3 sequence is 17 residues long. The CDR3 loop reads CATSRDLLTGGTGELFF.

J is TRBJ2-3 and V is TRBV20-1; TCRdb lists TRBD2, though no DNA is available to test this call. CDR3 length: 14 residues. Germline values: CDR1 DFQATT, CDR2 SNEGSKA (reference sequence). Here the CDR3 reads CSAYLAGAADTQYF.

This chain joins TRBV20-1 and TRBJ2-7; the TCRdb D gene call, TRBD1, has no DNA to confirm it. Looked up from germline, CDR1 is DFQATT and CDR2 is SNEGSKA (reference sequence). The CDR3 has 16 amino acids. The CDR3 sequence: CSAREIGRTGEKEQYF.

This rearrangement joins TRBV4-2 to TRBJ2-5; TCRdb outputs TRBD2, but without DNA this stays unchecked. Germline V CDR1 and CDR2: LGHNA, YNFKEQ. The CDR3 loop spans 18 amino acids. The CDR3 spells CASSQKGLAGGGMETQYF.

The gene calls are TRBV5-1 and TRBJ2-3. Germline CDR1 is SGHRS and CDR2 is YFSETQ. CDR3 length: 14 amino acids. The CDR3 region is CASSLVPSTDTQYF.

The J gene is TRBJ2-1, the V gene TRBV2; the D call from TCRdb, TRBD2, cannot be confirmed without DNA. CDR3 length equals 15 residues. Germline CDR1 reads SNHLY; CDR2 reads FYNNEI. This chain's CDR3 is CASSELAGGANEQFF.

The chain links TRBV7-8 to TRBJ1-1; no DNA is available, so the TRBD1 call from TCRdb remains unchecked. The germline V gene encodes CDR1 SGHVS and CDR2 FQNEAQ. CDR3 length: 17 amino acids. CDR3 protein: CASSPSSGWTGGTEAFF.

The chain has TRBV9 and TRBJ2-1; lacking DNA, the TRBD1 call made by TCRdb goes unchecked. There are 15 residues in the CDR3. The germline CDR1 and CDR2 sequences are SGDLS and YYNGEE. This CDR3 reads CASSPTGTLYNEQFF.

The chain employs TRBV12-3 or TRBV12-4 and TRBJ1-1; with no DNA, the TCRdb D assignment of TRBD1 cannot be verified. This CDR3 has 14 residues. CDR3 protein: CASSSRQGETEAFF.

The chain couples TRBV19 to TRBJ1-5; the TRBD1 assignment by TCRdb is unverifiable without DNA. Per the germline V gene, CDR1 is LNHDA and CDR2 is SQIVND (reference sequence). This CDR3 is 17 amino acids long. CDR3 region: CASSIDSGFGGNQPQHF. Filled out from reference TRBV19 and TRBJ1-5, the complete variable domain reads DGGITQSPKYLFRKEGQNVTLSCEQNLNHDAMYWYRQDPGQGLRLIYYSQIVNDFQKGDIAEGYSVSREKKESFPLTVTSAQKNPTAFYLCASSIDSGFGGNQPQHFGDGTRLSIL.

The V and J genes are TRBV20-1 and TRBJ2-1; TCRdb designates TRBD2, a call that cannot be tested without DNA. The CDR3 is 14 residues long. Germline V lookup: CDR1 DFQATT, CDR2 SNEGSKA (reference sequence). CDR3: CSASIGTSGNEQFF.

The chain employs TRBV3-1 and TRBJ1-1; the TCRdb D gene call, TRBD1, has no DNA to confirm it. The germline CDR1 and CDR2 sequences are LGHDT and YNNKEL (reference sequence). The CDR3 runs 14 residues. The CDR3 spells CASSHPLGTGEAFF.

The gene calls are TRBV7-8 and TRBJ2-1; TCRdb's D call, TRBD2, is unchecked because there is no DNA. CDR3 length equals 18 residues. Germline V gives CDR1 SGHVS, CDR2 FQNEAQ. CDR3 loop: CASSLRYGATSGSNEQFF.

This chain's CDR3 is CSARPGGETQYF. This chain links TRBV20-1 with TRBJ2-5; the D call from TCRdb, TRBD2, cannot be confirmed without DNA. CDR1 is DFQATT and CDR2 is SNEGSKA in the germline V gene (reference sequence). The CDR3 loop spans 12 amino acids.

The chain links TRBV20-1 to TRBJ2-1; TCRdb returns TRBD2, unconfirmable since there is no DNA. CDR3 length: 15 amino acids. From germline, CDR1 is DFQATT and CDR2 SNEGSKA (reference sequence). Here the CDR3 reads CSARDGVAGGYEQFF.

This rearrangement joins TRBV20-1 to TRBJ1-2; the D gene TCRdb calls, TRBD1, cannot be checked with no DNA. Germline V gives CDR1 DFQATT, CDR2 SNEGSKA (reference sequence). The CDR3 runs to 14 residues. The CDR3 loop reads CSAAPGHPVGGYTF.